This TCR beta chain came from a study of cytomegalovirus exposure and HLA in healthy donors. Study-wide points: Rare TCR sequences dominated, though some public TCRs recurred in many donors. Cytomegalovirus-associated TCR beta chains were listed, numbering under 200. Specific recognition of CMV antigens was confirmed in vitro for a few chains (all CMV-associated). It was found in a later analysis that first-cohort TCR clusters tended to co-occur in the 130 or so validation repertoires.

Generated by immunoSEQ multiplex PCR, the TCRdb table keeps only in-frame clones and is missing some. The data contain under 250,000 clones, about three quarters of them singletons. To note about this clone: Its antigen remains unknown.

The source is a woman in her twenties or thirties in good health and CMV-seronegative. Sequencing was performed on PBMCs.

CDR3 sequence reads: CATGRAGPYEQYF. CDR3 coding DNA: TGTGCCACTGGCCGAGCGGGACCCTACGAGCAGTACTTC. The rearrangement uses TRBV6-1 and TRBJ2-7, with 7 bases identical to TRBD2. The germline CDR1 and CDR2 sequences are MNHNS and SASEGT. After removal of 10 bases from V and 2 bases from J, the junction contained 8 bases not matched to a gene. The CDR3 consists of 13 residues.